The entry below gives a single T cell receptor beta chain sequence along with its context. Its target is not known. V lost 10 bases, J lost 2 bases, and 9 bases lay in between. Germline V gene lookup returns CDR1 MNHEY and CDR2 SMNVEV (reference sequence). CDR3 size: 11 residues. The sample is drawn from a study of shared clonotypes between healthy human individuals. Study-wide context: The donors, two women and a few men, were aged 18 to 49. Per donor, three plates held CD4 naive cells, three held CD4 memory, two held CD8 naive and one held CD8 memory. Regarding the study as a whole: It was only blood that was sampled, and tissue repertoires likely differ.

Each cell subset's genomic DNA was divided evenly among several immunoSEQ plates. Sequencing was performed with immunoSEQ multiplex PCR; in TCRdb, only in-frame clones are kept and a portion is missing. Counted here are 190,000 or so clones, about 66% occurring once; the ten biggest clones make up over 9.5%. The TCR comes from a man younger than 40 in good health. This rearrangement joins TRBV27 to TRBJ2-7; D is ambiguous. Specimen: memory CD4+ T cells sorted from blood. Subset specified: CD45RA-negative fraction. The CDR3 spells CATKVAYEQYF. The DNA for the CDR3 is TGTGCCACCAAAGTCGCCTACGAGCAGTACTTC.